This T cell receptor (beta chain) originates from a study of T cells in Graves' hyperthyroidism and ophthalmopathy. Amplified TCR beta CDR3 regions derived from RNA transcripts. HTBI primers were used for first-round RT-PCR of the TCR CDR3. A single record per CDR3 protein comes from TCRdb applying MiXCR to the multiplex PCR reads. Counted here are 500,000 to 650,000 distinct CDR3 sequences, around 15% occurring once; the ten biggest clones make up more than 11%. The germline V gene encodes CDR1 MNHEY and CDR2 SMNVEV (reference sequence). This CDR3 contains 15 residues. Trimming removed 3 bases from V and 9 bases from J; junction bases left unmatched: 8.

The receptor comes from a woman between 40 and 55 years old with Graves' hyperthyroidism. The chain couples TRBV27 to TRBJ2-1; 10 bases agree with TRBD1. The sequencing input was blood. The CDR3 is CASSFGGQGKGEQFF. CDR3 in DNA: TGTGCCAGCAGTTTCGGGGGACAGGGGAAGGGTGAGCAGTTCTTC.